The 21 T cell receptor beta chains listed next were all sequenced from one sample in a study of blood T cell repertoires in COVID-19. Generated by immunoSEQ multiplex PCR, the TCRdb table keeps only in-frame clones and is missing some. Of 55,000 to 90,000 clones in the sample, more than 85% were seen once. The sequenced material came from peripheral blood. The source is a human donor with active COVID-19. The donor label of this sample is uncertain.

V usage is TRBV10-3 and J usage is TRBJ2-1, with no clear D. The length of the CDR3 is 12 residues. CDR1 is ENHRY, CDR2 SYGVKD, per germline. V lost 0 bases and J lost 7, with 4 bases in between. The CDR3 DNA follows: TGTGCCATCAGTGAGTCGACTAATGAGCAGTTCTTC. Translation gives CAISESTNEQFF.

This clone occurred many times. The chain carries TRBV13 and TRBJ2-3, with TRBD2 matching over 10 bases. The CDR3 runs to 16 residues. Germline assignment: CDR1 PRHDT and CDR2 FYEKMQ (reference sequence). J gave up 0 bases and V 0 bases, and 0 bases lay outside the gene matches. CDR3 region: CASSLGTSGSTDTQYF. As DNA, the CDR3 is TGTGCCAGCAGCTTAGGGACTAGCGGGAGCACAGATACGCAGTATTTT.

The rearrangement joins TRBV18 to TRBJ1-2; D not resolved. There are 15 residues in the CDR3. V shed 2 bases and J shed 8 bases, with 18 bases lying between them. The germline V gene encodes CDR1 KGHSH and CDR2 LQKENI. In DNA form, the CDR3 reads TGTGCCAGCTCACCAAGAACCGAACAACCTCACGGCTACACCTTC. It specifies CASSPRTEQPHGYTF.

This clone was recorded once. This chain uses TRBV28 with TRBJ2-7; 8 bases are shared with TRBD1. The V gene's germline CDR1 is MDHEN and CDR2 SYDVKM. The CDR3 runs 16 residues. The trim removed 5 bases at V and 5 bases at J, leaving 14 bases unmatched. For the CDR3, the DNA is TGTGCCAGCAGTCAATCCGGGACAGGCTTTCGAGACGAGCAGTACTTC. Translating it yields CASSQSGTGFRDEQYF.

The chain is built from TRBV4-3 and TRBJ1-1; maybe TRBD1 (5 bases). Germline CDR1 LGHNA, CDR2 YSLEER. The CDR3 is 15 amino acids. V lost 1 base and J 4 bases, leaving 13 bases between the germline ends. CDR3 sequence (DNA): TGCGCCAGCAGCCAAGGCCGGGGGTTGGGCACTGAAGCTTTCTTT. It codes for CASSQGRGLGTEAFF.

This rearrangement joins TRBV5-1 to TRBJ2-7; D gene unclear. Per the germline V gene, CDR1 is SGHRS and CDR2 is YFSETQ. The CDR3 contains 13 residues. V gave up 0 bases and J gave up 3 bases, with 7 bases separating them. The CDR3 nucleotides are TGCGCCAGCAGCTTGGAAAGCAACTACGAGCAGTACTTC. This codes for CASSLESNYEQYF. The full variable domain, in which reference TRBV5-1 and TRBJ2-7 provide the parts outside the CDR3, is KAGVTQTPRYLIKTRGQQVTLSCSPISGHRSVSWYQQTPGQGLQFLFEYFSETQRNKGNFPGRFSGRQFSNSRSEMNVSTLELGDSALYLCASSLESNYEQYFGPGTRLTVT.

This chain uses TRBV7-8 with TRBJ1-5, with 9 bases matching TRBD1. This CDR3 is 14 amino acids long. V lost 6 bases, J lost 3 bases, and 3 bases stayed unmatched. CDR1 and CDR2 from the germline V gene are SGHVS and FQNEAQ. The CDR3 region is CASRGTGFNQPQHF. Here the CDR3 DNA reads TGTGCCAGCAGGGGGACAGGGTTCAATCAGCCCCAGCATTTT.

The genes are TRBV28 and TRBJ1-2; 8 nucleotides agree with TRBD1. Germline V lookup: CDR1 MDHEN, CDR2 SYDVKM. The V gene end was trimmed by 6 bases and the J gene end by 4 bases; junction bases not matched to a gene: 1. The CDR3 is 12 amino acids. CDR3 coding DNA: TGTGCCAGCAGCACAGGGGGCTATGGCTACACCTTC. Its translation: CASSTGGYGYTF.

The CDR3 reads CASSSGTSGVYEQYF. The CDR3 DNA sequence: TGTGCCAGCAGTTCCGGGACTAGCGGGGTTTACGAGCAGTACTTC. The genes are TRBV25-1 and TRBJ2-7; TRBD2 matches 13 bases. The CDR3 contains 15 residues. Germline CDR1 reads MGHDK; CDR2 reads SYGVNS. Unmatched junction bases numbered 5, after V lost 5 bases and J lost 4 bases.

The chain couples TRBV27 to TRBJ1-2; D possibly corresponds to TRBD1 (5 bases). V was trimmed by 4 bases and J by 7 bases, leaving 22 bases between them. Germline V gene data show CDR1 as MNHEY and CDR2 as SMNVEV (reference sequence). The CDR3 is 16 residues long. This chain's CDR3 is CASSSLGWGMGFGYTF. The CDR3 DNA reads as TGTGCCAGCAGTTCACTTGGCTGGGGCATGGGTTTTGGCTACACCTTC.

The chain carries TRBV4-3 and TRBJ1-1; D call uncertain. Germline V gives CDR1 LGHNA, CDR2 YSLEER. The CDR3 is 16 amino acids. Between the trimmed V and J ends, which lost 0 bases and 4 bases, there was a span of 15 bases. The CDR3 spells CASSQDYRGRGTEAFF. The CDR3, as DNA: TGCGCCAGCAGCCAAGATTATAGAGGGCGAGGCACTGAAGCTTTCTTT.

CDR3 nucleotide sequence: TGCAGTGCTAAACAACGATACGAGCAGTACTTC. As protein: CSAKQRYEQYF. The chain recombines TRBV20-1 with TRBJ2-7, with D hard to call. Germline values: CDR1 DFQATT, CDR2 SNEGSKA (reference sequence). V was shortened by 4 bases and J by 4 bases, with 8 bases between the two germline ends. The CDR3 extends over 11 amino acids.

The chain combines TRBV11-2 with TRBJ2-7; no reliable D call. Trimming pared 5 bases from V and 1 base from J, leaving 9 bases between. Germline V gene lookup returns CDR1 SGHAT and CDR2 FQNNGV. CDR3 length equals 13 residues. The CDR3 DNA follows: TGTGCCAGCAGCATAACAGATTCCTACGAGCAGTACTTC. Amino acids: CASSITDSYEQYF.

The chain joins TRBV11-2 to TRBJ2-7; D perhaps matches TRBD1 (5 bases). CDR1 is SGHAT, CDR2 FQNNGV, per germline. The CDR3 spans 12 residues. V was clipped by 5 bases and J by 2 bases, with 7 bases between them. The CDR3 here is CASSPRAYEQYF. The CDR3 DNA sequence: TGTGCCAGCAGCCCCAGGGCCTACGAGCAGTACTTC.

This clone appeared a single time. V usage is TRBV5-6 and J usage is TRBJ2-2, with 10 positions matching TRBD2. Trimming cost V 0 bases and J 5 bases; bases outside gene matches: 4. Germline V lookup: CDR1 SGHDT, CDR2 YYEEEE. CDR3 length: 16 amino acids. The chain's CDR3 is CASSLVSGRRTGELFF. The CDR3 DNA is TGTGCCAGCAGCTTGGTTAGCGGGAGGCGTACCGGGGAGCTGTTTTTT.

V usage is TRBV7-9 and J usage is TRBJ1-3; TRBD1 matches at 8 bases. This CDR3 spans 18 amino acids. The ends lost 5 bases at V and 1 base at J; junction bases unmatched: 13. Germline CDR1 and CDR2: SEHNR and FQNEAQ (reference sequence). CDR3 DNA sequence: TGTGCCAGCAGCCCAACCGGGACAGGCGATACTTCTGGAAACACCATATATTTT. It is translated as CASSPTGTGDTSGNTIYF. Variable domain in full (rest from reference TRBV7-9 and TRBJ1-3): DTGVSQNPRHKITKRGQNVTFRCDPISEHNRLYWYRQTLGQGPEFLTYFQNEAQLEKSRLLSDRFSAERPKGSFSTLEIQRTEQGDSAMYLCASSPTGTGDTSGNTIYFGEGSWLTVV.

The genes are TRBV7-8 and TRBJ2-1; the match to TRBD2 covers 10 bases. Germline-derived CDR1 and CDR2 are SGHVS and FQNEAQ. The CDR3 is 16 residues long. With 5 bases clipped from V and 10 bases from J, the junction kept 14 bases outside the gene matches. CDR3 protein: CASSPFSGTSAVEQFF. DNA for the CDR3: TGTGCCAGCAGCCCATTCTCCGGGACTAGCGCCGTCGAGCAGTTCTTC.

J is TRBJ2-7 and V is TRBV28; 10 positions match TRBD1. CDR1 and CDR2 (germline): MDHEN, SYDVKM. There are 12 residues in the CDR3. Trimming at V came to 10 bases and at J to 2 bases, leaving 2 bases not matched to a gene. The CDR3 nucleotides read TGTGCCACCGGGACAGGGGCCTACGAGCAGTACTTC. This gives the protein CATGTGAYEQYF.

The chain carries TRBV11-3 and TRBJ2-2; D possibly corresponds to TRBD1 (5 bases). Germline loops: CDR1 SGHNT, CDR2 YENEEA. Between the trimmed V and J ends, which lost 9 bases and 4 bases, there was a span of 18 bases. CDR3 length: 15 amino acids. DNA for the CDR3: TGTGCCAGTAATACAGGCAATTCCCCCACCGGGGAGCTGTTTTTT. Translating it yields CASNTGNSPTGELFF.

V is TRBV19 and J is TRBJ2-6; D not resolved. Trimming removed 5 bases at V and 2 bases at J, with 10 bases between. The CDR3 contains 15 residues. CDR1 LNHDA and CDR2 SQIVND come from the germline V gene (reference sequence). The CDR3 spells CASSSLVAGANVLTF. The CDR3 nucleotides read TGTGCCAGTAGTTCGCTAGTGGCTGGGGCCAACGTCCTGACTTTC.

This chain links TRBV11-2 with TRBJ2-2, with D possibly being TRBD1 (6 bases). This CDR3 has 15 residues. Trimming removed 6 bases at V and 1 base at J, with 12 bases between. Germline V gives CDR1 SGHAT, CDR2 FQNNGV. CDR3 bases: TGTGCCAGCAGAATGACAGGCCTGAACACCGGGGAGCTGTTTTTT. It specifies CASRMTGLNTGELFF.